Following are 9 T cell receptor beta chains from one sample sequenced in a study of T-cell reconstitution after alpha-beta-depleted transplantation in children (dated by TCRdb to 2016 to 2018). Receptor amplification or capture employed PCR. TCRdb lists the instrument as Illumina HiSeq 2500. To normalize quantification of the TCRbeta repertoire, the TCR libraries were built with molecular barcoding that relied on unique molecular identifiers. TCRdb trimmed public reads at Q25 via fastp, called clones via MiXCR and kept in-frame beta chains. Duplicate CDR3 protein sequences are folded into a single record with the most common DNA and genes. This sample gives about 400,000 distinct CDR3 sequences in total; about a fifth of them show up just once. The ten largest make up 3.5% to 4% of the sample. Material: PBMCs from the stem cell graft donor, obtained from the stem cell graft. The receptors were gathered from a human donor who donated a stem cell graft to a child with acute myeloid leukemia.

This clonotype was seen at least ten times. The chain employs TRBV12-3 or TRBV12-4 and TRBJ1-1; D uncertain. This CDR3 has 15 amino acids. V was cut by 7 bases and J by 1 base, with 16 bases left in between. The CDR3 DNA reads TGTGCCAGCACCGTCAACCACAGTGGGAACACTGAAGCTTTCTTT. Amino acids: CASTVNHSGNTEAFF.

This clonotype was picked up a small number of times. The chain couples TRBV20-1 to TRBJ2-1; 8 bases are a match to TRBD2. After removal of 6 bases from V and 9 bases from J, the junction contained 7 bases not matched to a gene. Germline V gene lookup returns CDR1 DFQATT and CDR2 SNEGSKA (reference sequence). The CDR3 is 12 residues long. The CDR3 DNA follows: TGCAGTGCCCGTACTAGCGGTGGTGAGCAGTTCTTC. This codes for CSARTSGGEQFF.

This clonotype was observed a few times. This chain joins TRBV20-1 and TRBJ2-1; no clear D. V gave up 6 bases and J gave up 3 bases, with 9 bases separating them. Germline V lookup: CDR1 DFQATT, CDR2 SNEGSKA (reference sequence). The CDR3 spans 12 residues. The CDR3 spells CSASLGYNEQFF. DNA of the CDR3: TGCAGTGCCTCCCTGGGCTACAATGAGCAGTTCTTC.

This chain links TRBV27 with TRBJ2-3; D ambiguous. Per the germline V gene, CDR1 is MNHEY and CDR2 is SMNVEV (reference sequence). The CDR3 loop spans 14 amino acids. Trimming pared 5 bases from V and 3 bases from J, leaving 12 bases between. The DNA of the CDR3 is TGTGCCAGCAGTACCCTGGAGATAACAGATACGCAGTATTTT. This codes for CASSTLEITDTQYF.

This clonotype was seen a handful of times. CDR3 region: CASSITGGTEQFF. The CDR3 coding sequence is TGTGCCAGCAGCATAACAGGGGGCACTGAGCAGTTCTTC. V is TRBV12-3 or TRBV12-4 and J is TRBJ2-1, with TRBD1 identical over 9 bases. J lost 9 bases, V lost 6 bases, and 6 bases had no gene match. The CDR3 length is 13 residues.

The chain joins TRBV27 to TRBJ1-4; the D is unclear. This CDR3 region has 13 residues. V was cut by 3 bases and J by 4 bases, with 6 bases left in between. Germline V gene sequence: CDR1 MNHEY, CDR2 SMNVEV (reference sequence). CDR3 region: CASSFENNEKLFF. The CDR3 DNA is TGTGCCAGCAGTTTCGAAAATAATGAAAAACTGTTTTTT.

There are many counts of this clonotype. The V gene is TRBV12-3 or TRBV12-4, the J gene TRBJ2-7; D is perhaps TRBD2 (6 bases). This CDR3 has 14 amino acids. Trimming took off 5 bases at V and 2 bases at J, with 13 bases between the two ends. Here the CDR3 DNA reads TGTGCCAGCAGTCCAGCGGGTTCGACCTACGAGCAGTACTTC. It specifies CASSPAGSTYEQYF.

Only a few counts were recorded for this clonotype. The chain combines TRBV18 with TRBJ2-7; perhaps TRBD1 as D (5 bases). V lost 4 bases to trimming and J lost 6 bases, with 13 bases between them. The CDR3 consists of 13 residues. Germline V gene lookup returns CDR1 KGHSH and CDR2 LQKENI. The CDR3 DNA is TGTGCCAGCTCACGGCAGGGAAGCCTCGAGCAGTACTTC. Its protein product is CASSRQGSLEQYF.

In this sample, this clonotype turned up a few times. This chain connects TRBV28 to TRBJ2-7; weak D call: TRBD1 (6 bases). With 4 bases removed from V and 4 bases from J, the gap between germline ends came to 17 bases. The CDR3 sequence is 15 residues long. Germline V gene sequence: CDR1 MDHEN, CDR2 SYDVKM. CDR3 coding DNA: TGTGCCAGCAGTTCTGACAGGTACCTAGGGTACGAGCAGTACTTC. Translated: CASSSDRYLGYEQYF.